These 26 T cell receptor beta chains were sequenced from one sample in a study of blood T cell repertoires in COVID-19. Sequencing used immunoSEQ multiplex PCR; TCRdb keeps in-frame clones, though not all of them. The repertoire holds around 63,000 clones, with approximately 79% as singletons. Sequencing used peripheral blood. The origin of the receptors is a woman aged 65 to 85 with acute or convalescent COVID-19.

The V gene is TRBV28, the J gene TRBJ2-5; possibly TRBD1 for D (5 bases). Germline V CDR1 and CDR2: MDHEN, SYDVKM. Deletions cut 6 bases from V and 2 bases from J, with 19 bases between. The CDR3 runs to 16 residues. The DNA of the CDR3 is TGTGCCAGCAGGTCGACCAGGGCAGCCCGGCAAGAGACCCAGTACTTC. Translating it yields CASRSTRAARQETQYF.

The chain carries TRBV5-4 and TRBJ2-3; D not resolved. Trimming left V 7 bases short and J 0 bases short, with 12 bases between. From germline, CDR1 is SGHNT and CDR2 YYREEE (reference sequence). The CDR3 has 14 amino acids. CDR3 protein: CASRRGRSTDTQYF. DNA of the CDR3: TGTGCCAGCCGCCGCGGTAGGAGCACAGATACGCAGTATTTT. The full variable domain, rest sourced from reference TRBV5-4 and TRBJ2-3, is ETGVTQSPTHLIKTRGQQVTLRCSSQSGHNTVSWYQQALGQGPQFIFQYYREEENGRGNFPPRFSGLQFPNYSSELNVNALELDDSALYLCASRRGRSTDTQYFGPGTRLTVL.

The chain uses TRBV28 and TRBJ2-5; 9 positions match TRBD2. Per the germline V gene, CDR1 is MDHEN and CDR2 is SYDVKM. V shed 6 bases, J shed 2 bases, and the junction held 7 bases outside the gene matches. The CDR3 runs 15 residues. The CDR3 DNA is TGTGCCAGCAGCTCAAGCGGGGGGCGGCAAGAGACCCAGTACTTC. This sequence encodes CASSSSGGRQETQYF.

V and J are TRBV2 and TRBJ2-7; weak D call: TRBD2 (6 bases). The length of the CDR3 is 16 residues. The V gene lost 7 bases and the J gene lost 4 bases, with 23 bases spanning the gap. The germline V gene encodes CDR1 SNHLY and CDR2 FYNNEI. Here the CDR3 reads CASIGNAVTSWYEQYF. As DNA, the CDR3 is TGTGCCAGCATTGGGAACGCGGTCACTAGCTGGTACGAGCAGTACTTC. Using reference TRBV2 and TRBJ2-7 for the parts outside the CDR3, the full variable domain is EPEVTQTPSHQVTQMGQEVILRCVPISNHLYFYWYRQILGQKVEFLVSFYNNEISEKSEIFDDQFSVERPDGSNFTLKIRSTKLEDSAMYFCASIGNAVTSWYEQYFGPGTRLTVT.

The rearrangement joins TRBV5-6 to TRBJ2-5; 11 nucleotides align to TRBD1. Germline CDR1 and CDR2: SGHDT and YYEEEE. V lost 4 bases and J lost 4; bases outside the gene matches: 3. The CDR3 has 14 residues. The CDR3 region is CASSPGQGGETQYF. CDR3 sequence (DNA): TGTGCCAGCAGCCCGGGACAGGGGGGAGAGACCCAGTACTTC.

The chain employs TRBV5-3 and TRBJ2-7, with 11 bases aligning to TRBD1. TRBV5-3 is known as an ORF, though its function is uncertain. CDR3 length: 14 residues. After removal of 4 bases from V and 7 bases from J, the junction contained 7 bases not matched to a gene. CDR3 loop: CARSKDRGLREQYF. The CDR3 DNA reads TGTGCCAGAAGCAAGGACAGGGGGCTAAGGGAGCAGTACTTC.

This chain joins TRBV4-1 and TRBJ2-7; 10 positions match TRBD1. Germline V gene data show CDR1 as MGHRA and CDR2 as YSYEKL. V trimming: 5 bases; J trimming: 6 bases; junction bases outside the gene matches: 13. The CDR3 runs 16 residues. The CDR3 region is CASSKLPGQGTAEQYF. DNA for the CDR3: TGCGCCAGCAGCAAACTACCGGGACAGGGGACGGCCGAGCAGTACTTC.

This clone has a single count. The chain combines TRBV7-6 with TRBJ1-1, with TRBD1 matching 8 bases. Germline V gene lookup returns CDR1 SGHVS and CDR2 FNYEAQ. V shed 6 bases, J shed 0 bases, and the junction held 9 bases outside the gene matches. There are 16 residues in the CDR3. For the CDR3, the DNA is TGTGCCAGCAGTGGAGCAGGGGGCGTTTTGAACACTGAAGCTTTCTTT. The encoded protein is CASSGAGGVLNTEAFF.

Of note for this clone: A junction end diverges from the germline sequence, so it may reflect a read error. CDR3 in DNA: TGTGCCAGCGGCCAGCCAGGAGGGGAAGACGTTGGAAACACCATATATTTT. The encoded protein is CASGQPGGEDVGNTIYF. The V and J genes are TRBV4-2 and TRBJ1-3; possible D gene TRBD1, 5 bases. Germline CDR1 and CDR2: LGHNA and YNFKEQ. This CDR3 region has 17 residues.

The rearrangement uses TRBV25-1 and TRBJ2-7, with D possibly being TRBD1 (5 bases). Germline V gene sequence: CDR1 MGHDK, CDR2 SYGVNS. The CDR3 is 13 residues long. V was pared by 3 bases and J by 7 bases, with 13 bases between. CDR3 protein: CASSDSRVREQYF. In nucleotides, the CDR3 is TGTGCCAGCAGTGATAGCAGGGTAAGGGAGCAGTACTTC.

In DNA, the CDR3 is TGTGCCAGCACTCAGGTGCCCTTTTCTGGACAAGCTGAAGCTTTCTTT. Protein: CASTQVPFSGQAEAFF. The rearrangement links TRBV2 to TRBJ1-1; perhaps TRBD1 as D (5 bases). Trimming removed 7 bases from V and 6 bases from J, with 24 bases in between. CDR1 is SNHLY, CDR2 FYNNEI, per germline. The CDR3 sequence is 16 residues long.

The chain carries TRBV7-9 and TRBJ2-5; 9 bases are shared with TRBD1. The CDR3 sequence is 15 residues long. CDR1 and CDR2 from the germline V gene are SEHNR and FQNEAQ (reference sequence). V was pared by 4 bases and J by 2 bases, with 5 bases of the junction left unmatched. The CDR3 nucleotides read TGTGCCAGCAGCTCGACAGACAGGGGGCAAGAGACCCAGTACTTC. It codes for CASSSTDRGQETQYF.

The chain couples TRBV28 to TRBJ2-7, with TRBD1 matching 9 bases. Germline CDR1 is MDHEN and CDR2 is SYDVKM. J gave up 6 bases and V 1 base, and 4 bases lay outside the gene matches. This CDR3 is built from 14 residues. The CDR3 DNA reads TGTGCCAGCAGTTTATTGGGACAGGGAGCCGAGCAGTACTTC. The encoded protein is CASSLLGQGAEQYF.

V gene TRBV11-3 combines with J gene TRBJ1-5, with TRBD1 as a possible D gene (5 bases). From germline, CDR1 is SGHNT and CDR2 YENEEA. This CDR3 is 15 amino acids long. Deletions cut 4 bases from V and 8 bases from J, with 18 bases between. Here the CDR3 reads CASSSGSQGGEPQHF. CDR3 nucleotides: TGTGCCAGCAGCTCTGGGTCTCAGGGAGGAGAGCCCCAGCATTTT.

The V call is TRBV5-5, the J call TRBJ2-5; TRBD2 matches at 10 bases. Germline V CDR1 and CDR2: SGHKS, YYEKEE (reference sequence). The CDR3 loop spans 15 amino acids. V was clipped by 2 bases and J by 2 bases; unmatched bases: 3. This CDR3 reads CASSLAGGRQETQYF. The CDR3 bases are TGTGCCAGCAGCTTAGCGGGGGGGAGGCAAGAGACCCAGTACTTC.

This clone has a single count. This chain uses TRBV9 with TRBJ1-2, with 9 bases that match TRBD1. This CDR3 has 13 residues. Germline lookup yields CDR1 SGDLS and CDR2 YYNGEE. The V segment lost 3 bases and the J segment 4 bases; nucleotides outside the gene matches: 1. In nucleotides, the CDR3 is TGTGCCAGCAGCGGGACAGGGGCCTATGGCTACACCTTC. The encoded protein is CASSGTGAYGYTF. Based on the CDR3 plus reference TRBV9 and TRBJ1-2, the full variable domain is DSGVTQTPKHLITATGQRVTLRCSPRSGDLSVYWYQQSLDQGLQFLIQYYNGEERAKGNILERFSAQQFPDLHSELNLSSLELGDSALYFCASSGTGAYGYTFGSGTRLTVV.

The V call is TRBV7-2, the J call TRBJ1-2, with D maybe TRBD1 (6 bases). The germline V gene encodes CDR1 SGHTA and CDR2 FQGNSA. The CDR3 runs to 15 residues. The V gene lost 3 bases and the J gene lost 4 bases, with 15 bases spanning the gap. CDR3 DNA: TGTGCCAGCAGCTTGGGTCAGGGGCTCGCCTATGGCTACACCTTC. It yields the protein CASSLGQGLAYGYTF.

V usage is TRBV3-1 (or the pseudogene TRBV3-2) and J usage is TRBJ2-3, with 9 bases aligning to TRBD2. The CDR3 spans 16 residues. Looked up from germline, CDR1 is LGHDT and CDR2 is YNNKEL (reference sequence). V dropped 4 bases and J dropped 6; count of bases not matched to a gene: 11. This CDR3 is CASSLIGGGAADTQYF. In DNA form, the CDR3 reads TGTGCCAGCAGCCTCATAGGCGGGGGGGCCGCGGATACGCAGTATTTT.

This sequence joins TRBV6-5 and TRBJ1-3; D remains unclear. This CDR3 is built from 13 residues. CDR1 MNHEY and CDR2 SVGAGI come from the germline V gene. Trimming removed 10 bases from V and 0 bases from J, with 10 bases in between. The CDR3 DNA sequence: TGTGCCACTATGCTTCACTCTGGAAACACCATATATTTT. Protein: CATMLHSGNTIYF.

There are a few counts of this clone. V and J are TRBV11-2 and TRBJ2-7, with 8 bases identical to TRBD2. The V gene's germline CDR1 is SGHAT and CDR2 FQNNGV. V was clipped by 1 base and J by 5 bases; unmatched bases: 4. The CDR3 length is 14 residues. The CDR3 DNA reads TGTGCCAGCAGCTTAGCGGGGGGGCGGGACGAGCAGTACTTC. Protein product: CASSLAGGRDEQYF. The whole variable domain, remainder taken from reference TRBV11-2 and TRBJ2-7, is EAGVAQSPRYKIIEKRQSVAFWCNPISGHATLYWYQQILGQGPKLLIQFQNNGVVDDSQLPKDRFSAERLKGVDSTLKIQPAKLEDSAVYLCASSLAGGRDEQYFGPGTRLTVT.

The V and J genes are TRBV6-1 and TRBJ2-2, with D possibly matching TRBD1 (5 bases). CDR1 and CDR2 (germline): MNHNS, SASEGT. V gave up 3 bases and J gave up 6 bases, with 17 bases separating them. The CDR3 is made up of 16 amino acids. The CDR3 reads CASSDFRRVGSGELFF. CDR3 in DNA: TGTGCCAGCAGTGACTTTCGCAGGGTGGGATCCGGGGAGCTGTTTTTT.

In this sample, this clone turned up a few times. The chain joins TRBV12-5 to TRBJ1-6, with 9 positions matching TRBD1. V was clipped by 5 bases and J by 6 bases; unmatched bases: 5. The CDR3 runs 15 residues. The V gene's germline CDR1 is LGHNT and CDR2 FRNRAP. The CDR3 DNA reads TGTGCTAGTGGTACGGGGGACAGGGCTAATTCACCCCTCCACTTT. Amino acid sequence: CASGTGDRANSPLHF.

On this clone itself: The sample contains more than one DNA sequence encoding this CDR3. The rearrangement uses TRBV28 and TRBJ1-5; D uncertain. CDR1 is MDHEN, CDR2 SYDVKM, per germline. The CDR3 totals 12 residues. The V gene lost 7 bases and the J gene lost 2 bases, with 6 bases spanning the gap. The CDR3 protein is CASTSGNQPQHF. CDR3 in DNA: TGTGCCAGCACTAGCGGCAATCAGCCCCAGCATTTT.

CDR3: CASSPDSPSYEQYF. Here the CDR3 DNA reads TGTGCCAGCAGCCCGGACAGCCCTTCCTACGAGCAGTACTTC. The chain has TRBV27 and TRBJ2-7; D is possibly TRBD1 (6 bases). The CDR3 length is 14 residues. Trimming pared 6 bases from V and 1 base from J, leaving 13 bases between. Germline loops: CDR1 MNHEY, CDR2 SMNVEV (reference sequence).

As DNA, the CDR3 is TGTGCCAGCACCGTGAAGGGGAACTATGGCTACACCTTC. Translation: CASTVKGNYGYTF. V is TRBV2 and J is TRBJ1-2; tentative D call: TRBD1 (5 bases). The CDR3 length is 13 residues. Trimming left V 7 bases short and J 2 bases short, with 11 bases between. Germline values: CDR1 SNHLY, CDR2 FYNNEI.

This clone was observed a few times. Relative to the germline gene, one junction end is altered; a read error may explain this. The gene calls are TRBV7-7 and TRBJ2-5; 10 nucleotides align to TRBD2. CDR3 length: 16 amino acids. The V gene's germline CDR1 is SSHAT and CDR2 FNYEAQ (reference sequence). The CDR3 protein is CASSFRRAGGQETQYF. Written as DNA, the CDR3 is TGTGCTAGCAGCTTCAGGCGAGCGGGGGGGCAGGAGACCCAGTACTTC. The full variable domain, rest sourced from reference TRBV7-7 and TRBJ2-5, is GAGVSQSPRYKVTKRGQDVTLRCDPISSHATLYWYQQALGQGPEFLTYFNYEAQPDKSGLPSDRFSAERPEGSISTLTIQRTEQRDSAMYRCASSFRRAGGQETQYFGPGTRLLVL.